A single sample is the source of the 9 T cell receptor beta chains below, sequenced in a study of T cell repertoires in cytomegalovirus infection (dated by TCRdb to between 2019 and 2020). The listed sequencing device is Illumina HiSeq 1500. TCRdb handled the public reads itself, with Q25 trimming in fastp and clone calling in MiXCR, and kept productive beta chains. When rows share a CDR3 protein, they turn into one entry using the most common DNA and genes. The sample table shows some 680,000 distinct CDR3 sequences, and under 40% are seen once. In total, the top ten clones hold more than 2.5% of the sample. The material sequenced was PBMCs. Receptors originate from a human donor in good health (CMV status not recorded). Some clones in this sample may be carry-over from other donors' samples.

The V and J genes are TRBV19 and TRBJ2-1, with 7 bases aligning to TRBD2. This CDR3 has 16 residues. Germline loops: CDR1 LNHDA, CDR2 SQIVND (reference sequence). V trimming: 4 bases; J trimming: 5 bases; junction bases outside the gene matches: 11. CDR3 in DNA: TGTGCCAGTAGTACCTCAGCGGGATCGGTAAACAATGAGCAGTTCTTC. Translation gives CASSTSAGSVNNEQFF.

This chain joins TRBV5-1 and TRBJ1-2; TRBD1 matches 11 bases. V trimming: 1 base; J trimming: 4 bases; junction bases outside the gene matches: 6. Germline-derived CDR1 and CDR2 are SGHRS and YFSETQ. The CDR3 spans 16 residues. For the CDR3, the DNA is TGCGCCAGCAGCTTGAGGACCGGGACAGGGGGCTATGGCTACACCTTC. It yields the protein CASSLRTGTGGYGYTF. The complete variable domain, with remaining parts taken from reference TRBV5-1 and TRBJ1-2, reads KAGVTQTPRYLIKTRGQQVTLSCSPISGHRSVSWYQQTPGQGLQFLFEYFSETQRNKGNFPGRFSGRQFSNSRSEMNVSTLELGDSALYLCASSLRTGTGGYGYTFGSGTRLTVV.

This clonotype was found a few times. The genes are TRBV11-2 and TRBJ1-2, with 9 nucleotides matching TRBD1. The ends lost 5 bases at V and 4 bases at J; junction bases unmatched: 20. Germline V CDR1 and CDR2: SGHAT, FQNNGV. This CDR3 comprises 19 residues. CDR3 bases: TGTGCCAGCAGCCTACAAATCCCGGGACAGGGCGCAGGGAGCTATGGCTACACCTTC. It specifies CASSLQIPGQGAGSYGYTF.

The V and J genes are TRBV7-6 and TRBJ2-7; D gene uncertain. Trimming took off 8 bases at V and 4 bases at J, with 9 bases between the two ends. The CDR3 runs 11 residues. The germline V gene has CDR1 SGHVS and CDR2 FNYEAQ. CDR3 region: CASWLEYEQYF. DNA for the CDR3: TGTGCCAGCTGGTTGGAGTACGAGCAGTACTTC.

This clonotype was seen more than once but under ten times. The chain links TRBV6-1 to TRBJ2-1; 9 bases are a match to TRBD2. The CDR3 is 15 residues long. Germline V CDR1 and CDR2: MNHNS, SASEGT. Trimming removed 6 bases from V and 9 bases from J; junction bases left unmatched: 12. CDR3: CASSELSGRPGEQFF. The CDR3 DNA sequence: TGTGCCAGCAGCGAACTGAGCGGGAGGCCGGGTGAGCAGTTCTTC.

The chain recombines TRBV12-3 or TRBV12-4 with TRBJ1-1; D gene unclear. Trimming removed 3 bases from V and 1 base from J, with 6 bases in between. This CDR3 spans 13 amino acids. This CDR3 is CASSFIRNTEAFF. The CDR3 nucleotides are TGTGCCAGCAGTTTTATCCGGAACACTGAAGCTTTCTTT.

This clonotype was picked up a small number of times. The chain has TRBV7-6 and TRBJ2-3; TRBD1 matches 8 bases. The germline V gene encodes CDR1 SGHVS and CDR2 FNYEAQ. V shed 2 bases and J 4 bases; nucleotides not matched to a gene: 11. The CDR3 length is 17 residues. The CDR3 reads CASSLMAGGLFADTQYF. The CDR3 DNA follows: TGTGCCAGCAGCTTAATGGCAGGGGGCCTTTTTGCAGATACGCAGTATTTT.

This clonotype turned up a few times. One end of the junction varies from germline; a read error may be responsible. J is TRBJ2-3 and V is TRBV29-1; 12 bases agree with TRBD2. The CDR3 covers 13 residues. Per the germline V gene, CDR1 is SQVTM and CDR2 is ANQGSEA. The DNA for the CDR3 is TGCAGCGTTGAGGTTAGACTAGCGGGGGCCGAAGGTTTT. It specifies CSVEVRLAGAEGF.

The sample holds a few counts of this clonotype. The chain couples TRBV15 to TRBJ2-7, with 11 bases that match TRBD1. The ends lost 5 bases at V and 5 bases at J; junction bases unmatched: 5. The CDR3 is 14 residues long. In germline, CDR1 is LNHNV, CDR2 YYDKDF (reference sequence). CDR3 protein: CATSRTGGIDEQYF. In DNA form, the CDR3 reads TGTGCCACCAGCCGGACAGGGGGCATTGACGAGCAGTACTTC.